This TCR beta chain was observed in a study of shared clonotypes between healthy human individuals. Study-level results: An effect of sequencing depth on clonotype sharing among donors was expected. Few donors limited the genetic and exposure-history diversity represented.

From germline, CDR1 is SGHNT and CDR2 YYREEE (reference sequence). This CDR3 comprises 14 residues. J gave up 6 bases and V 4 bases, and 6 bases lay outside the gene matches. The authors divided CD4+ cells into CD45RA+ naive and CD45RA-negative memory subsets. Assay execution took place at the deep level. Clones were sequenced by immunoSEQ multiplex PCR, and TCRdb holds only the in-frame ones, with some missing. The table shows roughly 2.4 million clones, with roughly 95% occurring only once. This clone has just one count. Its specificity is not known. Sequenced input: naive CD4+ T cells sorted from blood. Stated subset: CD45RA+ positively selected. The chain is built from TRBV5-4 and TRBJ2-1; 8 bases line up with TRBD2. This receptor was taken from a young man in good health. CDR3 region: CASSAAGVPNEQFF. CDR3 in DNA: TGTGCCAGCAGCGCAGCGGGAGTTCCCAATGAGCAGTTCTTC.